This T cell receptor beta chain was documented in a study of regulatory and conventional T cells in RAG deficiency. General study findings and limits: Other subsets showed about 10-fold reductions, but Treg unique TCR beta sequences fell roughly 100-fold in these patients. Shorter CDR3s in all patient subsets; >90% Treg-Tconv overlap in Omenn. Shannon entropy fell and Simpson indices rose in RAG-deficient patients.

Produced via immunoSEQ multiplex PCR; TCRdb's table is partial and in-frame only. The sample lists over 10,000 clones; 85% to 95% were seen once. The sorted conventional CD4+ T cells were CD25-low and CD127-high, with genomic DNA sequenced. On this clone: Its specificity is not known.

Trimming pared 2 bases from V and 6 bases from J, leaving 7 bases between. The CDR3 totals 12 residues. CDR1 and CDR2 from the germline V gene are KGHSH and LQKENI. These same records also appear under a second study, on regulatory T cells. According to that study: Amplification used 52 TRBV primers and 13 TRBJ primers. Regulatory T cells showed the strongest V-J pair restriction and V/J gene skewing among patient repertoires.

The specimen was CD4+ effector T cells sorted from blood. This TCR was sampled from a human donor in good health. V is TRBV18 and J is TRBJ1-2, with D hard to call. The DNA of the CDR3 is TGTGCCAGCTCACCAGGGTTGCATGGCTACACCTTC. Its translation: CASSPGLHGYTF.